This TCR beta chain was recovered during a study of T cell changes during pregnancy in multiple sclerosis. Trimming stripped 3 bases from V and 5 bases from J, with 22 bases between. This CDR3 is built from 17 residues. Germline CDR1 MDHEN, CDR2 SYDVKM. The assay was immunoSEQ multiplex PCR, and TCRdb's table has in-frame clones only and misses some. The sample includes tens of thousands of clones, about nine tenths of them seen just once. The chain has TRBV28 and TRBJ1-1; D possibly corresponds to TRBD1 (5 bases). The receptor comes from a female donor in good health, enrolled as a control in a pregnancy study. The sequenced sample was peripheral blood, obtained after pregnancy. The CDR3 region has the DNA TGTGCCAGCAGTTTTATCATTTGGGGGGAAAGAGGGACTGAAGCTTTCTTT. Translated, it gives CASSFIIWGERGTEAFF.